This passage covers 25 T cell receptor beta chains from one sample sequenced in a study of T cell repertoires in ileal Crohn's disease. The sample's time point: neoterminal ileum biopsy at postoperative endoscopy, about 6 months after surgery. Assay: immunoSEQ multiplex PCR; the TCRdb copy retains only in-frame clones and omits some. Of more than 7,000 clones listed, around 70% are singletons. Specimen: ileal tissue. These receptors were collected from an adult with Crohn's disease.

The V and J genes are TRBV29-1 and TRBJ2-5; D call uncertain. Germline loops: CDR1 SQVTM, CDR2 ANQGSEA. V was cut by 0 bases and J by 4 bases, with 12 bases left in between. This CDR3 is built from 14 residues. CDR3 residues: CSVEDHLVGETQYF. CDR3 bases: TGCAGCGTTGAAGATCACCTAGTGGGAGAGACCCAGTACTTC.

The chain recombines TRBV4-3 with TRBJ2-3; the D gene is possibly TRBD1 (5 bases). Trimming removed 0 bases at V and 5 bases at J, with 12 bases between. The V gene's germline CDR1 is LGHNA and CDR2 YSLEER. This CDR3 is built from 15 residues. This CDR3 reads CASSQDLTVLDTQYF. The CDR3 DNA reads TGCGCCAGCAGCCAAGATCTGACAGTCCTAGATACGCAGTATTTT.

V gene TRBV27 combines with J gene TRBJ1-2; 7 nucleotides line up with TRBD1. CDR1 and CDR2 (germline): MNHEY, SMNVEV (reference sequence). The CDR3 contains 16 residues. V dropped 3 bases and J dropped 5; count of bases not matched to a gene: 12. The CDR3 bases are TGTGCCAGCAGTTTCTCCCTAGGGGGCGGTTCGTATGGCTACACCTTC. Amino acid sequence: CASSFSLGGGSYGYTF.

The chain carries TRBV7-9 and TRBJ2-2; 7 nucleotides align to TRBD2. Per the germline V gene, CDR1 is SEHNR and CDR2 is FQNEAQ (reference sequence). V trimming: 4 bases; J trimming: 5 bases; junction bases outside the gene matches: 1. The CDR3 contains 13 residues. This CDR3 reads CASSWGGTGELFF. The CDR3 DNA follows: TGTGCCAGCAGCTGGGGGGGAACCGGGGAGCTGTTTTTT. The full variable domain, in which reference TRBV7-9 and TRBJ2-2 provide the parts outside the CDR3, is DTGVSQNPRHKITKRGQNVTFRCDPISEHNRLYWYRQTLGQGPEFLTYFQNEAQLEKSRLLSDRFSAERPKGSFSTLEIQRTEQGDSAMYLCASSWGGTGELFFGEGSRLTVL.

This chain links TRBV27 with TRBJ1-5; TRBD1 agrees at 7 bases. The CDR3 covers 15 residues. V lost 5 bases to trimming and J lost 4 bases; unmatched junction nucleotides: 8. The germline V gene has CDR1 MNHEY and CDR2 SMNVEV (reference sequence). The CDR3 DNA reads as TGTGCCAGCAGTCTGTCAAAGGGGGCAAATCAGCCCCAGCATTTT. Amino acid sequence: CASSLSKGANQPQHF.

This clone was picked up a small number of times. CDR3 region: CASRRQGGATNTEAFF. The CDR3 DNA sequence: TGTGCCAGCAGACGCCAAGGGGGCGCGACGAACACTGAAGCTTTCTTT. The chain links TRBV7-8 to TRBJ1-1, with 7 positions matching TRBD1. Germline assignment: CDR1 SGHVS and CDR2 FQNEAQ. The CDR3 consists of 16 residues. Trimming at V came to 6 bases and at J to 1 base, leaving 11 bases not matched to a gene.

The CDR3 loop reads CGGAISLNTEAFF. The CDR3 coding sequence is TGCGGCGGTGCCATCAGTCTGAACACTGAAGCTTTCTTT. This chain connects TRBV29-1 to TRBJ1-1; D is undetermined. Per the germline V gene, CDR1 is SQVTM and CDR2 is ANQGSEA. This CDR3 contains 13 residues.

V usage is TRBV7-3 and J usage is TRBJ2-7; TRBD1 aligns across 8 bases. The V and J ends lost 3 bases and 5 bases, in that order; junction bases with no gene match: 6. The germline V gene encodes CDR1 SGHTA and CDR2 FQGTGA. The CDR3 runs 14 residues. The CDR3 here is CASSLAGGGHEQYF. The DNA of the CDR3 is TGTGCCAGCAGCTTGGCAGGGGGCGGCCACGAGCAGTACTTC. Drawing the rest from reference TRBV7-3 and TRBJ2-7, the complete variable domain is GAGVSQTPSNKVTEKGKYVELRCDPISGHTALYWYRQSLGQGPEFLIYFQGTGAADDSGLPNDRFFAVRPEGSVSTLKIQRTERGDSAVYLCASSLAGGGHEQYFGPGTRLTVT.

This clone has a handful of counts. This chain joins TRBV21-1 and TRBJ2-7; the DNA was not compared with TRBD1, the D call given in the table. TRBV21-1 is a pseudogene locus. This CDR3 contains 15 residues. The CDR3, as DNA: TGTGCCAGCTGCCTGAGAGGGACAGTGGATTGCGAGCAGTACTTC. Translated, it gives CASCLRGTVDCEQYF.

The chain employs TRBV14 and TRBJ1-1; tentative D call: TRBD1 (6 bases). V shed 6 bases and J shed 11 bases, with 13 bases lying between them. CDR1 and CDR2 from the germline V gene are SGHDN and FVKESK. CDR3 length equals 11 residues. The CDR3, as DNA: TGTGCCAGCAGAAAGGGGGGGGAGGCTTTCTTT. Translation gives CASRKGGEAFF.

V usage is TRBV19 and J usage is TRBJ1-2; 7 positions match TRBD1. The CDR3 totals 13 residues. Germline V gives CDR1 LNHDA, CDR2 SQIVND (reference sequence). V trimming: 7 bases; J trimming: 4 bases; junction bases outside the gene matches: 6. This CDR3 is CASMRGQGYGYTF. CDR3 in DNA: TGTGCCAGTATGAGGGGGCAGGGCTATGGCTACACCTTC.

This clone was seen once. The chain uses TRBV18 and TRBJ2-7, with 8 bases matching TRBD1. CDR3 length: 14 residues. Germline CDR1 and CDR2: KGHSH and LQKENI. V trimming: 6 bases; J trimming: 6 bases; junction bases outside the gene matches: 10. CDR3 nucleotide sequence: TGTGCCAGCTCCCGACAGGGGATCTTGGTCGAGCAGTACTTC. It codes for CASSRQGILVEQYF.

The chain employs TRBV19 and TRBJ2-5, with 9 bases fitting TRBD1. CDR1 and CDR2 from the germline V gene are LNHDA and SQIVND (reference sequence). V was pared by 4 bases and J by 5 bases, with 11 bases of the junction left unmatched. CDR3 length: 16 residues. CDR3 nucleotide sequence: TGTGCCAGTAGTACCGGACAGGGGAGGCTTCGGGAGACCCAGTACTTC. Protein sequence: CASSTGQGRLRETQYF.

The gene calls are TRBV4-2 and TRBJ2-4, with D possibly matching TRBD1 (5 bases). V was clipped by 0 bases and J by 5 bases, with 14 bases between them. The CDR3 runs 16 residues. Germline-derived CDR1 and CDR2 are LGHNA and YNFKEQ. CDR3 amino acids: CASSQDHVRAQNIQYF. In DNA form, the CDR3 reads TGTGCCAGCAGCCAAGATCACGTCAGGGCTCAAAACATTCAGTACTTC.

The chain combines TRBV19 with TRBJ2-5, with 7 bases matching TRBD2. Germline-derived CDR1 and CDR2 are LNHDA and SQIVND (reference sequence). Trimming at V came to 5 bases and at J to 5 bases, leaving 11 bases not matched to a gene. This CDR3 is 15 amino acids long. The CDR3 region has the DNA TGTGCCAGTAGTCCGCGGGCGGGGGTGGCGGAGACCCAGTACTTC. Translating gives CASSPRAGVAETQYF. The full variable domain, rest sourced from reference TRBV19 and TRBJ2-5, is DGGITQSPKYLFRKEGQNVTLSCEQNLNHDAMYWYRQDPGQGLRLIYYSQIVNDFQKGDIAEGYSVSREKKESFPLTVTSAQKNPTAFYLCASSPRAGVAETQYFGPGTRLLVL.

The chain recombines TRBV11-3 with TRBJ1-4, with 9 bases lining up with TRBD1. The CDR3 extends over 15 amino acids. The V gene end was trimmed by 5 bases and the J gene end by 6 bases; junction bases not matched to a gene: 7. In germline, CDR1 is SGHNT, CDR2 YENEEA. The CDR3 DNA reads TGTGCCAGCAGCCCCACAGGGGGCGGTTATGAAAAACTGTTTTTT. It encodes CASSPTGGGYEKLFF.

The chain recombines TRBV25-1 with TRBJ2-5, with D perhaps matching TRBD2 (5 bases). Germline CDR1 is MGHDK and CDR2 is SYGVNS. Trimming left V 3 bases short and J 1 base short, with 12 bases between. The CDR3 has 15 amino acids. In DNA, the CDR3 is TGTGCCAGCAGTGACCAGCGGCGAGCCCAAGAGACCCAGTACTTC. This encodes CASSDQRRAQETQYF.

In its sample, this clone was seen a few times. The rearrangement links TRBV19 to TRBJ1-1, with D perhaps TRBD1 (6 bases). Per the germline V gene, CDR1 is LNHDA and CDR2 is SQIVND (reference sequence). This CDR3 comprises 16 residues. Deletions cut 6 bases from V and 0 bases from J, with 17 bases between. The CDR3 region is CASRPRTDGMNTEAFF. Written as DNA, the CDR3 is TGTGCCAGTAGGCCCAGGACAGATGGTATGAACACTGAAGCTTTCTTT.

J is TRBJ2-1 and V is TRBV2, with TRBD2 identical over 11 bases. Germline values: CDR1 SNHLY, CDR2 FYNNEI. The CDR3 spans 17 residues. V was clipped by 6 bases and J by 2 bases; unmatched bases: 9. CDR3 sequence: CASSPHSGRGAYNEQFF. CDR3 DNA sequence: TGTGCCAGCAGCCCCCATAGCGGGAGGGGCGCCTACAATGAGCAGTTCTTC.

The chain couples TRBV18 to TRBJ2-7; D gene ambiguous. V dropped 0 bases and J dropped 6 bases, with 6 bases sitting between them. The germline gives CDR1 KGHSH, CDR2 LQKENI. The CDR3 consists of 12 residues. The CDR3 DNA sequence: TGTGCCAGCTCACCACCGCAGGCCGAGCAGTACTTC. As protein: CASSPPQAEQYF.

V gene TRBV27 combines with J gene TRBJ2-5; possibly TRBD2 for D (5 bases). The CDR3 runs 15 residues. CDR1 and CDR2 (germline): MNHEY, SMNVEV (reference sequence). The germline V and J ends were trimmed by 6 bases and 1 base, with 15 bases remaining between them. CDR3 sequence reads: CASSPGNGLQETQYF. CDR3 in DNA: TGTGCCAGCAGCCCCGGAAACGGACTCCAAGAGACCCAGTACTTC.

The chain carries TRBV18 and TRBJ2-1, with D uncertain. Deletions cut 6 bases from V and 5 bases from J, with 11 bases between. Germline V gives CDR1 KGHSH, CDR2 LQKENI. The CDR3 sequence is 13 residues long. DNA of the CDR3: TGTGCCAGCTCCCCAGACTCGAACAATGAGCAGTTCTTC. This sequence encodes CASSPDSNNEQFF.

J is TRBJ2-5 and V is TRBV29-1, with D possibly matching TRBD1 (5 bases). This CDR3 has 13 residues. V was cut by 6 bases and J by 1 base, with 12 bases left in between. Germline V CDR1 and CDR2: SQVTM, ANQGSEA. The CDR3 is CSVFGHLQETQYF. The DNA of the CDR3 is TGCAGCGTCTTCGGACACCTCCAAGAGACCCAGTACTTC.

The chain links TRBV5-1 to TRBJ1-3; D gene unclear. From germline, CDR1 is SGHRS and CDR2 YFSETQ. Trimming left V 0 bases short and J 0 bases short, with 10 bases between. This CDR3 has 16 residues. The CDR3 is CASSLVGRNSGNTIYF. CDR3 in DNA: TGCGCCAGCAGCTTGGTTGGCAGGAACTCTGGAAACACCATATATTTT.

V gene TRBV5-1 combines with J gene TRBJ2-3, with TRBD2 matching over 8 bases. V lost 3 bases to trimming and J lost 0 bases; unmatched junction nucleotides: 9. This CDR3 is built from 17 residues. The V gene's germline CDR1 is SGHRS and CDR2 YFSETQ. Here the CDR3 reads CASSWSGGGGSTDTQYF. The DNA for the CDR3 is TGCGCCAGCAGCTGGTCGGGTGGCGGGGGGAGCACAGATACGCAGTATTTT.